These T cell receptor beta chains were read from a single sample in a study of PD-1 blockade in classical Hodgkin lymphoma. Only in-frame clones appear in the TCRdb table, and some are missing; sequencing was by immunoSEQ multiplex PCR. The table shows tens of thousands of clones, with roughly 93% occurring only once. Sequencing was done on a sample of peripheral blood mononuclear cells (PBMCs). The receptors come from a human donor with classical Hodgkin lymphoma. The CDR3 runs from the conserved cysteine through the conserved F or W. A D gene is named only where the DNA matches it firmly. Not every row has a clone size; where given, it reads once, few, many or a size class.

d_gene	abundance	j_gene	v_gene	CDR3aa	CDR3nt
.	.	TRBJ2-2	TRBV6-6	CASSYPTPGELFF	TGTGCCAGCAGTTATCCGACACCCGGGGAGCTGTTTTTT
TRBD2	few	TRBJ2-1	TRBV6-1	CASSERGTSGLTYNEQFF	TGTGCCAGCAGTGAAAGGGGGACTAGCGGGTTAACCTACAATGAGCAGTTCTTC
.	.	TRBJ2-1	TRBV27	CASSLSGGGSSYNEQFF	TGTGCCAGCAGTTTAAGTGGTGGGGGAAGCTCCTACAATGAGCAGTTCTTC
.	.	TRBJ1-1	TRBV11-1	CASSLAPQGSTEAFF	TGTGCCAGCAGCTTAGCCCCCCAGGGAAGTACTGAAGCTTTCTTT
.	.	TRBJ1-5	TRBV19	CASSPDQAYSNQPQHF	TGTGCCAGTAGTCCGGACCAAGCTTATAGCAATCAGCCCCAGCATTTT
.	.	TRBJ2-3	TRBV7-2	CASSWGVGRGTDTQYF	TGTGCCAGCAGCTGGGGGGTGGGGCGCGGGACAGATACGCAGTATTTT
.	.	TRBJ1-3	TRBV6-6	CASSYPQGKDGNTIYF	TGTGCCAGCAGTTACCCTCAGGGGAAAGACGGAAACACCATATATTTT
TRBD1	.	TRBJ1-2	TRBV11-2	CASSISGQYDGYTF	TGTGCCAGCAGCATATCGGGACAGTACGATGGCTACACCTTC
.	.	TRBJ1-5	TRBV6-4	CASSSYSNQPQHF	TGTGCCAGCAGTTCCTATAGCAATCAGCCCCAGCATTTT
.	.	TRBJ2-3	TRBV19	CATRKGGGHTDTQYF	TGTGCCACCCGCAAAGGCGGAGGTCACACAGATACGCAGTATTTT
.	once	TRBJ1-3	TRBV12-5	CASGLASGNTIYF	TGTGCTAGTGGTTTGGCTTCTGGAAACACCATATATTTT
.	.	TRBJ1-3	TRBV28	CASRTASSGNTIYF	TGTGCCAGCAGGACGGCCAGCTCTGGAAACACCATATATTTT
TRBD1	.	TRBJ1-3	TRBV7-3	CASSRQGENTIYF	TGTGCCAGCAGCCGACAGGGGGAAAACACCATATATTTT
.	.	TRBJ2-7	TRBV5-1	CASSLDAGVYEQYF	TGCGCCAGCAGCTTGGACGCAGGGGTCTACGAGCAGTACTTC
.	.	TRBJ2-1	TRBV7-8	CASSLAQGLGNEQFF	TGTGCCAGCAGCTTAGCTCAGGGTTTGGGGAATGAGCAGTTCTTC
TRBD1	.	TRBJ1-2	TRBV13	CASSLDRGTYGYTF	TGTGCCAGCAGCTTAGACAGGGGGACCTATGGCTACACCTTC
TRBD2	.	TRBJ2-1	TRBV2	CASSFLAGDYNEQFF	TGTGCCAGCAGTTTCCTAGCGGGAGACTACAATGAGCAGTTCTTC
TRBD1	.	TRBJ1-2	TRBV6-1	CASSEQGAYGYTF	TGTGCCAGCAGTGAGCAGGGGGCCTATGGCTACACCTTC
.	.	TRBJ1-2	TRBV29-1	CSVEVGSYYGYTF	TGCAGCGTTGAGGTCGGGTCGTACTATGGCTACACCTTC
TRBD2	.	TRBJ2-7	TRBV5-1	CASSLLLAGGPHEQYF	TGCGCCAGCAGCCTCCTTCTAGCGGGAGGGCCCCACGAGCAGTACTTC
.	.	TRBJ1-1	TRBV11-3	CASSLAGRTEAFF	TGTGCCAGCAGCTTGGCAGGGAGAACTGAAGCTTTCTTT
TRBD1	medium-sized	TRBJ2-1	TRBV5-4	CASSFHQGAYNEQFF	TGTGCCAGCAGCTTTCACCAGGGGGCTTACAATGAGCAGTTCTTC
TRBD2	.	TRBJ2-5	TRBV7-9	CASSPRALAGETQYF	TGTGCCAGCAGCCCTAGGGCGCTAGCGGGAGAGACCCAGTACTTC
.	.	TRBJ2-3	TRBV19	CASQPAVSTDTQYF	TGTGCCAGTCAGCCAGCGGTGAGCACGGATACGCAGTATTTT
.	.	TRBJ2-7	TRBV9	CASSSTRGSYEQYF	TGTGCCAGCAGCTCTACGAGGGGCTCCTACGAGCAGTACTTC
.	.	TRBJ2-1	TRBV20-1	CSASGYNEQFF	TGCAGTGCTAGCGGCTACAATGAGCAGTTCTTC
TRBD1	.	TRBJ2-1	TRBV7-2	CASSPWTGQGNEQFF	TGTGCCAGCAGCCCATGGACAGGGCAAGGGAATGAGCAGTTCTTC
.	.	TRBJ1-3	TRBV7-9	CASRGQTISGNTIYF	TGTGCCAGCAGAGGCCAGACTATCTCTGGAAACACCATATATTTT
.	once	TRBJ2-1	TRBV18	CASSPRRDYNEQFF	TGTGCCAGCTCACCAAGACGCGACTACAATGAGCAGTTCTTC
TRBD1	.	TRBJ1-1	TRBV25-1	CASSQPRTGQGGTEAFF	TGTGCCAGCAGTCAACCCCGAACAGGACAGGGAGGCACTGAAGCTTTCTTT
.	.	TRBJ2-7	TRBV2	CASSVSSYEQYF	TGTGCCAGCAGTGTTAGTTCCTACGAGCAGTACTTC
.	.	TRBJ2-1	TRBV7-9	CASSFLIRDNEQFF	TGTGCCAGCAGCTTCTTAATCAGGGACAATGAGCAGTTCTTC
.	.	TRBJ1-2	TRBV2	CASSGGPGTGTGYGYTF	TGTGCCAGCAGTGGAGGGCCGGGGACGGGTACGGGCTATGGCTACACCTTC
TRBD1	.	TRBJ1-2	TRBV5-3	CASSIQGQANYGYTF	TGTGCCAGCAGCATACAGGGACAGGCCAACTATGGCTACACCTTC
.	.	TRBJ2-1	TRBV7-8	CASSFPRRYSYNEQFF	TGTGCCAGCAGCTTTCCTCGCCGGTACTCCTACAATGAGCAGTTCTTC
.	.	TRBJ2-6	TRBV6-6	CASSPTREAGANVLTF	TGTGCCAGCAGTCCAACCAGGGAGGCTGGGGCCAACGTCCTGACTTTC
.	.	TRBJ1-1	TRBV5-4	CASSRAGSGVTEAFF	TGTGCCAGCAGCCGGGCGGGTTCAGGGGTTACTGAAGCTTTCTTT
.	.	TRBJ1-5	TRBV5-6	CASSPYGVNQPQHF	TGTGCCAGCAGCCCCTACGGGGTCAATCAGCCCCAGCATTTT
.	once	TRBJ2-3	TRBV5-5	CASSLVQGPGDTQYF	TGTGCCAGCAGCTTGGTCCAGGGGCCCGGAGATACGCAGTATTTT
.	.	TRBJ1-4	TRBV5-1	CASSLGSYTGTQNEKLFF	TGCGCCAGCAGCTTGGGGTCTTATACAGGGACCCAAAATGAAAAACTGTTTTTT
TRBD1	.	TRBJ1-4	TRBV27	CASSFRRGQEKLFF	TGTGCCAGCAGTTTTCGCAGGGGGCAAGAAAAACTGTTTTTT
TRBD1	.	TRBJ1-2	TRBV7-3	CASSRQGSYGYTF	TGTGCCAGCAGCCGACAGGGGTCCTATGGCTACACCTTC
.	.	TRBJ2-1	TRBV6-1	CASMRVSYNEQFF	TGTGCCAGCATGCGGGTTTCCTACAATGAGCAGTTCTTC
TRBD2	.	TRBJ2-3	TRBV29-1	CSARLAGGPRESTDTQYF	TGCAGCGCCCGACTAGCGGGAGGGCCCCGAGAGAGCACAGATACGCAGTATTTT
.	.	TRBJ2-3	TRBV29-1	CSVDGTTDTQYF	TGCAGCGTTGATGGGACTACAGATACGCAGTATTTT
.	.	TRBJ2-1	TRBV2	CASSDRQGGRGNEQFF	TGTGCCAGCAGTGATAGGCAGGGGGGCCGTGGAAATGAGCAGTTCTTC
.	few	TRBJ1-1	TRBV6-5	CASSYAGDYTEAFF	TGTGCCAGCAGCTACGCGGGGGATTATACTGAAGCTTTCTTT
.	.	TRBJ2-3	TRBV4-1	CASSQEQGADTQYF	TGCGCCAGCAGCCAAGAGCAGGGCGCAGATACGCAGTATTTT
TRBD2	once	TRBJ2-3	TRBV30	CAWTGRAHSDTQYF	TGTGCCTGGACGGGGAGGGCCCATTCAGATACGCAGTATTTT
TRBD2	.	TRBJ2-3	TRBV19	CASSGPGGASTDTQYF	TGTGCCAGTAGTGGCCCGGGGGGGGCTTCCACAGATACGCAGTATTTT
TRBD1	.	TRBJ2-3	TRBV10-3	CAISATGEGARTDTQYF	TGTGCCATCAGTGCCACGGGTGAGGGGGCGAGGACAGATACGCAGTATTTT
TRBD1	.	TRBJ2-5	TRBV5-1	CASSYRGETQYF	TGCGCCAGCAGCTACAGGGGAGAGACCCAGTACTTC
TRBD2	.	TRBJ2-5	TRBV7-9	CASSLVVGLVETQYF	TGTGCCAGCAGCTTAGTGGTGGGACTAGTGGAGACCCAGTACTTC
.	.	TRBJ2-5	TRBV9	CASSVATGPQETQYF	TGTGCCAGCAGCGTAGCTACAGGGCCCCAAGAGACCCAGTACTTC
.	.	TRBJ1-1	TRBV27	CASSLNRNTEAFF	TGTGCCAGCAGTTTAAATCGGAACACTGAAGCTTTCTTT
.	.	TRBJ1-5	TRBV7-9	CASSGSGPEGQPQHF	TGTGCCAGCAGCGGCTCAGGGCCCGAGGGACAGCCCCAGCATTTT
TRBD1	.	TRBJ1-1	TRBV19	CASSIGTGVLAEAFF	TGTGCCAGTAGTATCGGGACAGGGGTCTTGGCTGAAGCTTTCTTT
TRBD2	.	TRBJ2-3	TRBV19	CASRPSGNQVDTQYF	TGTGCCAGTAGGCCTAGCGGGAATCAGGTAGATACGCAGTATTTT
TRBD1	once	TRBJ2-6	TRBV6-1	CATGQGDSGANVLTF	TGTGCCACCGGACAGGGGGACTCTGGGGCCAACGTCCTGACTTTC
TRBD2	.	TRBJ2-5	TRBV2	CAISGTSGGETQYF	TGTGCCATATCCGGGACTAGCGGGGGCGAGACCCAGTACTTC